One and the same sample provided the 2 T cell receptor beta chains below, sequenced in a study of molecular identifiers for immune sequencing clone quantification. Via MiXCR, TCRdb re-called the PCR reads, giving one row per CDR3 protein. Here the sample spans under 650,000 distinct CDR3 sequences, about 20% being singletons. Input material: naive CD8+ T cells from blood, with Jurkat cell RNA spiked in. Stated subset: FACS-sorted CD8+CD4-CCR7+CD45RA+ naive T cells. Source of these receptors: a human donor in good health. Some libraries in this study had Jurkat cell RNA spiked in.

In this sample, this clonotype turned up many times. This chain uses TRBV5-4 with TRBJ2-7, with D hard to call. With 2 bases removed from V and 0 bases from J, the gap between germline ends came to 9 bases. From germline, CDR1 is SGHNT and CDR2 YYREEE (reference sequence). The CDR3 sequence is 14 residues long. Written as DNA, the CDR3 is TGTGCCAGCAGCTTAAAGGGCTACTCCTACGAGCAGTACTTC. As protein: CASSLKGYSYEQYF. The complete variable domain, with remaining parts taken from reference TRBV5-4 and TRBJ2-7, reads ETGVTQSPTHLIKTRGQQVTLRCSSQSGHNTVSWYQQALGQGPQFIFQYYREEENGRGNFPPRFSGLQFPNYSSELNVNALELDDSALYLCASSLKGYSYEQYFGPGTRLTVT.

This clonotype was seen many times. V usage is TRBV12-5 and J usage is TRBJ1-5; D unclear. Between the trimmed V and J ends, which lost 1 base and 0 bases, there was a span of 16 bases. The germline CDR1 and CDR2 sequences are LGHNT and FRNRAP. The length of the CDR3 is 18 residues. The CDR3 DNA follows: TGTGCTAGTGGTTTGGCCCCCCTGAAATCAAATAGCAATCAGCCCCAGCATTTT. This translates into CASGLAPLKSNSNQPQHF.